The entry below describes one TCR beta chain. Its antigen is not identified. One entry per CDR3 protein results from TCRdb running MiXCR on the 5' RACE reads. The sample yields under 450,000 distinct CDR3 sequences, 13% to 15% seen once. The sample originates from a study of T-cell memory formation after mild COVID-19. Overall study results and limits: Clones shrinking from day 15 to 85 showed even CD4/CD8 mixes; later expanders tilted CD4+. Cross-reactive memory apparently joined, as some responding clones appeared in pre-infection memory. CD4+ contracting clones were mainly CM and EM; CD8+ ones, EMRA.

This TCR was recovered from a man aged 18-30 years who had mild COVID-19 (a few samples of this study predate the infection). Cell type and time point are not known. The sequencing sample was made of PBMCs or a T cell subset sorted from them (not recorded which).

The CDR3 loop is CASSPQGQYGYTF. As DNA, the CDR3 is TGTGCCAGCAGTCCCCAAGGACAGTATGGCTACACCTTC. The gene calls are TRBV25-1 and TRBJ1-2; D may be TRBD1 (6 bases). V lost 5 bases to trimming and J lost 5 bases, with 12 bases between them. The germline V gene encodes CDR1 MGHDK and CDR2 SYGVNS. The CDR3 sequence is 13 residues long.